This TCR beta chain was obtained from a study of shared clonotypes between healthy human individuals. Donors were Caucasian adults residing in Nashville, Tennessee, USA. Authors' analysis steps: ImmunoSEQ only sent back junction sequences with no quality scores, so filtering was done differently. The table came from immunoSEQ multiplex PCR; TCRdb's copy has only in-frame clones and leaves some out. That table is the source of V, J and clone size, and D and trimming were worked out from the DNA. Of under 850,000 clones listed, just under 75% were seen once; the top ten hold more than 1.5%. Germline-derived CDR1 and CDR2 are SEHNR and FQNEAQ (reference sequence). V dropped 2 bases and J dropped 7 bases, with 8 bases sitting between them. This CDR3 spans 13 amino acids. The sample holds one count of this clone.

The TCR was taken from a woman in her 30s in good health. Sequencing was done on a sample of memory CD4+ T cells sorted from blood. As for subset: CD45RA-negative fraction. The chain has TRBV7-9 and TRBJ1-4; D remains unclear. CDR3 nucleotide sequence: TGTGCCAGCAGCTTACCCGGGATTGAAAAACTGTTTTTT. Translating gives CASSLPGIEKLFF.